This entry lists 29 T cell receptor beta chains sequenced from one sample in a study of graft-versus-host responses after intestinal transplantation. TCRdb's copy holds only in-frame clones and misses some; the assay was immunoSEQ multiplex PCR. Of some 55,000 clones listed, roughly nine tenths are singletons. Here the sequenced sample was PBMCs, taken 650 to 670 days after intestinal transplant. All receptors come from a human patient who received an intestinal transplant, so some T cells may come from the graft donor.

This sequence joins TRBV2 and TRBJ2-5; D not resolved. The CDR3 extends over 12 amino acids. Trimming stripped 7 bases from V and 2 bases from J, with 8 bases between. Germline assignment: CDR1 SNHLY and CDR2 FYNNEI. The CDR3 region is CASTLRQETQYF. The CDR3 region has the DNA TGTGCCAGCACCCTTCGTCAAGAGACCCAGTACTTC.

The chain links TRBV11-2 to TRBJ2-3; 9 bases map to TRBD2. Germline V gives CDR1 SGHAT, CDR2 FQNNGV. The CDR3 is 15 amino acids. The J segment lost 6 bases and the V segment lost 3 bases, leaving 7 bases of the junction unmatched. The chain's CDR3 is CASSFRVAGADTQYF. CDR3 in DNA: TGTGCCAGCAGCTTCAGAGTAGCGGGGGCGGATACGCAGTATTTT. The entire variable domain, with the rest obtained from reference TRBV11-2 and TRBJ2-3, is as follows: EAGVAQSPRYKIIEKRQSVAFWCNPISGHATLYWYQQILGQGPKLLIQFQNNGVVDDSQLPKDRFSAERLKGVDSTLKIQPAKLEDSAVYLCASSFRVAGADTQYFGPGTRLTVL.

This chain uses TRBV4-1 with TRBJ2-7; perhaps TRBD1 as D (6 bases). The CDR3 has 15 amino acids. V dropped 1 base and J dropped 2 bases, with 12 bases sitting between them. Germline CDR1 MGHRA, CDR2 YSYEKL. Here the CDR3 reads CASSQAQGRTYEQYF. The CDR3 nucleotides are TGCGCCAGCAGCCAAGCACAGGGACGGACCTACGAGCAGTACTTC.

The chain recombines TRBV10-3 with TRBJ2-5, with 7 bases lining up with TRBD1. CDR1 is ENHRY, CDR2 SYGVKD, per germline. This CDR3 is built from 14 residues. Unmatched junction bases numbered 5, after V lost 4 bases and J lost 3 bases. Here the CDR3 DNA reads TGTGCCATCAGTGGGTCCGGGACAGAAGAGACCCAGTACTTC. Its protein product is CAISGSGTEETQYF.

This chain links TRBV2 with TRBJ1-1, with a tentative D call TRBD1 (5 bases). The CDR3 is 14 residues long. Trimming stripped 1 base from V and 10 bases from J, with 16 bases between. Looked up from germline, CDR1 is SNHLY and CDR2 is FYNNEI. CDR3 sequence: CASSEEVPTEAAFF. In DNA form, the CDR3 reads TGTGCCAGCAGTGAAGAGGTCCCGACAGAGGCAGCTTTCTTT.

The rearrangement links TRBV11-3 to TRBJ2-5, with 10 bases identical to TRBD2. Germline V lookup: CDR1 SGHNT, CDR2 YENEEA. Trimming at V came to 4 bases and at J to 2 bases, leaving 7 bases not matched to a gene. The CDR3 sequence is 16 residues long. Here the CDR3 DNA reads TGTGCCAGCAGCTCCTATAGCGGGGGGACTCAAGAGACCCAGTACTTC. Translation gives CASSSYSGGTQETQYF.

The rearrangement links TRBV7-9 to TRBJ2-2; D is uncertain. The CDR3 totals 15 residues. Germline values: CDR1 SEHNR, CDR2 FQNEAQ (reference sequence). V was cut by 5 bases and J by 6 bases, with 16 bases left in between. CDR3 coding DNA: TGTGCCAGCAGCCCCCCCAGAGGATCGGCCGGGGAGCTGTTTTTT. Translated, it gives CASSPPRGSAGELFF.

The chain joins TRBV4-1 to TRBJ2-5; 11 nucleotides align to TRBD2. Germline V gives CDR1 MGHRA, CDR2 YSYEKL. V gave up 4 bases and J gave up 3 bases; unmatched junction bases: 4. This CDR3 has 15 amino acids. This CDR3 is CASSRQLAGEETQYF. Written as DNA, the CDR3 is TGCGCCAGCAGCCGCCAACTAGCGGGGGAAGAGACCCAGTACTTC.

The chain combines TRBV6-5 with TRBJ2-1, with TRBD2 matching over 9 bases. Germline trimming cut 6 bases from V and 8 bases from J; bases unmatched to any gene: 8. This CDR3 is 14 amino acids long. Germline V gene sequence: CDR1 MNHEY, CDR2 SVGAGI. The CDR3 nucleotides read TGTGCCAGCAGCCTTCTGAGGACTAGCGATGAGCAGTTCTTC. Its protein product is CASSLLRTSDEQFF.

The chain has TRBV6-1 and TRBJ2-2, with 8 bases that match TRBD1. This CDR3 is built from 15 residues. V dropped 1 base and J dropped 6; count of bases not matched to a gene: 4. Germline loops: CDR1 MNHNS, CDR2 SASEGT. This CDR3 is CASSEENRGAGELFF. CDR3 sequence (DNA): TGTGCCAGCAGTGAAGAGAACAGGGGGGCCGGGGAGCTGTTTTTT.

The chain recombines TRBV4-2 with TRBJ2-7; 7 bases match TRBD1. Germline V gene lookup returns CDR1 LGHNA and CDR2 YNFKEQ. The length of the CDR3 is 14 residues. Trimming took 4 bases from V and 4 from J; bases not matched to a gene: 7. The CDR3 DNA follows: TGTGCCAGCAGCCCCGGGACAGCCAAATACGAGCAGTACTTC. Translating gives CASSPGTAKYEQYF.

The V call is TRBV4-2, the J call TRBJ1-6; D is perhaps TRBD1 (5 bases). Germline CDR1 LGHNA, CDR2 YNFKEQ. The V end lost 0 bases, the J end lost 7 bases, and 16 bases lay between the germline ends. CDR3 length equals 17 residues. CDR3 DNA sequence: TGTGCCAGCAGCCAAGATCAACGGGGCGCGGGGAATTCACCCCTCCACTTT. It encodes CASSQDQRGAGNSPLHF.

The V gene is TRBV7-9, the J gene TRBJ2-3; D ambiguous. V lost 4 bases, J lost 3 bases, and 11 bases lay in between. Looked up from germline, CDR1 is SEHNR and CDR2 is FQNEAQ (reference sequence). This CDR3 has 14 amino acids. CDR3 DNA sequence: TGTGCCAGCAGCTCCCGATTAAGAACAGATACGCAGTATTTT. Residues: CASSSRLRTDTQYF.

The rearrangement links TRBV4-1 to TRBJ1-2, with D tentatively TRBD1 (6 bases). Per germline, CDR1 MGHRA and CDR2 YSYEKL. This CDR3 has 16 residues. V was cut by 0 bases and J by 2 bases, with 13 bases left in between. The CDR3 nucleotides are TGCGCCAGCAGCCAAGAGGGGGCTCAGAGAAACTATGGCTACACCTTC. Protein: CASSQEGAQRNYGYTF.

The gene calls are TRBV18 and TRBJ1-2, with a weak D call TRBD1 (5 bases). V lost 5 bases and J lost 8, with 18 bases in between. Per the germline V gene, CDR1 is KGHSH and CDR2 is LQKENI. This CDR3 region has 14 residues. The DNA for the CDR3 is TGTGCCAGCTCAATGGACACCTCTAATCGGGGCTACACCTTC. Its protein is CASSMDTSNRGYTF.

This chain links TRBV11-2 with TRBJ1-3; D is undetermined. From germline, CDR1 is SGHAT and CDR2 FQNNGV. The V end lost 3 bases, the J end lost 9 bases, and 15 bases lay between the germline ends. This CDR3 has 14 amino acids. CDR3 protein: CASSFGSLGSTIYF. Here the CDR3 DNA reads TGTGCCAGCAGCTTTGGGTCGTTGGGTAGCACCATATATTTT.

The gene calls are TRBV30 and TRBJ2-7, with D perhaps matching TRBD1 (6 bases). V was trimmed by 1 base and J by 2 bases, leaving 9 bases between them. Germline CDR1 GTSNPN, CDR2 SVGIG (reference sequence). This CDR3 region has 13 residues. Here the CDR3 reads CAWSGQAPYEQYF. The CDR3 nucleotides read TGTGCCTGGAGTGGACAGGCACCCTACGAGCAGTACTTC.

The chain uses TRBV5-4 and TRBJ1-4; D perhaps matches TRBD1 (5 bases). Germline V gives CDR1 SGHNT, CDR2 YYREEE (reference sequence). V was clipped by 2 bases and J by 7 bases, with 12 bases between them. The CDR3 is made up of 14 amino acids. The DNA for the CDR3 is TGTGCCAGCAGCTTCTTCAGGGACGGTGAAAAACTGTTTTTT. It yields the protein CASSFFRDGEKLFF.

The V and J genes are TRBV28 and TRBJ2-7, with D maybe TRBD2 (5 bases). V was trimmed by 6 bases and J by 4 bases, leaving 13 bases between them. The CDR3 is 13 amino acids. Per germline, CDR1 MDHEN and CDR2 SYDVKM. The CDR3 nucleotides are TGTGCCAGCAGGTCCGCGGACTCATACGAGCAGTACTTC. Amino acids: CASRSADSYEQYF.

The gene calls are TRBV10-3 and TRBJ1-3; unclear D gene. Between the trimmed V and J ends, which lost 3 bases and 6 bases, there was a span of 12 bases. The CDR3 is made up of 14 amino acids. Germline V CDR1 and CDR2: ENHRY, SYGVKD. The CDR3 DNA reads as TGTGCCATCAGTGATTCCGGGAGGGAAAACACCATATATTTT. This gives the protein CAISDSGRENTIYF.

V usage is TRBV5-1 and J usage is TRBJ2-3; no firm D call. The germline V gene has CDR1 SGHRS and CDR2 YFSETQ. The CDR3 sequence is 13 residues long. Trimming took off 7 bases at V and 2 bases at J, with 11 bases between the two ends. The CDR3, as DNA: TGCGCCAGCCGTATACAGTCCACAGATACGCAGTATTTT. It encodes CASRIQSTDTQYF. The full variable domain, completed using reference TRBV5-1 and TRBJ2-3, is KAGVTQTPRYLIKTRGQQVTLSCSPISGHRSVSWYQQTPGQGLQFLFEYFSETQRNKGNFPGRFSGRQFSNSRSEMNVSTLELGDSALYLCASRIQSTDTQYFGPGTRLTVL.

CDR3 sequence: CASSKSMNTEAFF. In nucleotides, the CDR3 is TGTGCCAGCAGCAAAAGTATGAACACTGAAGCTTTCTTT. This sequence joins TRBV13 and TRBJ1-1; D gene unclear. V lost 5 bases, J lost 0 bases, and 7 bases lay in between. The CDR3 length is 13 residues. The germline V gene has CDR1 PRHDT and CDR2 FYEKMQ (reference sequence).

The rearrangement joins TRBV4-1 to TRBJ2-5; a possible D gene is TRBD2 (5 bases). Per the germline V gene, CDR1 is MGHRA and CDR2 is YSYEKL. Trimming stripped 0 bases from V and 4 bases from J, with 21 bases between. The length of the CDR3 is 18 residues. The CDR3 DNA reads as TGCGCCAGCAGCCAAGATTTTTCGCGGGCCCACCAAGGAGAGACCCAGTACTTC. This gives the protein CASSQDFSRAHQGETQYF.

The chain is built from TRBV18 and TRBJ1-1, with D tentatively TRBD1 (5 bases). The V gene lost 2 bases and the J gene lost 4 bases, with 14 bases spanning the gap. The CDR3 is 15 residues long. Germline CDR1 and CDR2: KGHSH and LQKENI. The CDR3 sequence: CASSPSFGGATEAFF. The CDR3 DNA is TGTGCCAGCTCACCAAGTTTCGGCGGGGCCACTGAAGCTTTCTTT.

This clone has just one count. J is TRBJ1-3 and V is TRBV10-3; D is undetermined. Trimming left V 5 bases short and J 0 bases short, with 14 bases between. Germline V gene data show CDR1 as ENHRY and CDR2 as SYGVKD. The CDR3 runs 16 residues. CDR3 protein: CAISYGGPNSGNTIYF. CDR3 nucleotide sequence: TGTGCCATCAGTTACGGAGGACCGAACTCTGGAAACACCATATATTTT.

The V and J genes are TRBV4-2 and TRBJ2-2, with TRBD1 matching 9 bases. J was trimmed by 3 bases and V by 4 bases; bases with no gene match: 3. The CDR3 extends over 15 amino acids. Looked up from germline, CDR1 is LGHNA and CDR2 is YNFKEQ. CDR3 bases: TGTGCCAGCAGCCCCCGACAGGGGGACACCGGGGAGCTGTTTTTT. Protein sequence: CASSPRQGDTGELFF.

This clone has a single count. The chain carries TRBV18 and TRBJ1-1; a weak D match, TRBD1 (6 bases). The germline V gene has CDR1 KGHSH and CDR2 LQKENI. This CDR3 has 13 residues. The V gene lost 4 bases and the J gene lost 4 bases, with 10 bases spanning the gap. CDR3 DNA sequence: TGTGCCAGCTCACAGGGGGAAATCACTGAAGCTTTCTTT. Its translation is CASSQGEITEAFF.

The V and J genes are TRBV4-2 and TRBJ2-7, with 7 bases lining up with TRBD1. The CDR3 loop spans 18 amino acids. The trim removed 0 bases at V and 2 bases at J, leaving 13 bases unmatched. The germline gives CDR1 LGHNA, CDR2 YNFKEQ. The CDR3 DNA sequence: TGTGCCAGCAGCCAAGACAGATCGGGACAGACTTATACCTACGAGCAGTACTTC. Amino acid sequence: CASSQDRSGQTYTYEQYF.

The chain employs TRBV9 and TRBJ2-5; D perhaps matches TRBD1 (5 bases). V was cut by 0 bases and J by 4 bases, with 16 bases left in between. This CDR3 comprises 16 residues. CDR1 and CDR2 from the germline V gene are SGDLS and YYNGEE. The CDR3 reads CASSVGRAGSRETQYF. CDR3 DNA: TGTGCCAGCAGCGTAGGCAGGGCAGGGTCGAGAGAGACCCAGTACTTC.